This T cell receptor (beta chain) was sequenced for a study of blood T cell repertoires in COVID-19 (dated by TCRdb to 2020 to 2021). Looking at the study overall: The collaborator samples originated in the United States, Italy and Spain and spanned the acute and convalescent phases of COVID-19. Where HLA class I and class II types were available, the types were taken from metadata supplied by the sample provider, not from assay-based typing. The repertoires were released in a freely available public database intended as a resource for research on the immune response to SARS-CoV-2. The sample metadata nearly always contained a de-identified subject ID, COVID-19 status, age in years and sex. The material from the prospective study consisted of cDNA or gDNA derived from T cells, B-cell-depleted T cells, or PBMCs. Subjects who had been exposed to COVID-19, were actively infected with it, or had recovered from it provided the deeply sampled blood TCRbeta repertoires that made up the dataset. Samples were obtained from the ongoing ImmuneRACE study (first 160 participants) and from about 1,300 subjects provided by 6 global collaborators.

TCRbeta CDR3 regions were amplified from genomic DNA by means of the immunoSEQ Assay, a bias-controlled multiplex PCR. The authors' pipeline ran thus. The number of nucleated cells in each sample was estimated by amplification of reference gene primers within the assay. Sequence reads were collapsed and filtered to measure the absolute abundance of every unique TCRbeta CDR3 rearrangement. For each sample, productive Simpson clonality was calculated as the square root of Simpson's diversity index across productive rearrangements. The source is immuneACCESS, and TCRdb retained only in-frame sequences with V and J called. Part of the clones is not carried over; for the studies checked, unresolved V genes explain less than half of this, and the remainder is unexplained. V and J calls and clone size come straight from that table; D and trimming were deduced from the DNA. The sample table shows about 130,000 clones, and around 87% are seen once. The top ten hold around 2.3% of the sample.

Whole blood was collected in K2EDTA tubes by collaborating institutions according to the institutions' own protocols. For TCRbeta analysis, collaborator samples were shipped as frozen whole blood, as isolated PBMCs, or as DNA extracted from either sample type. On the study overall, not on this receptor specifically: The quantity of clinical and demographic metadata differed by source and by participant and was supplied without curation.

Notes on this clone: Its cognate antigen has yet to be identified. There are no base qualities to consult, and no much larger clone falls within one base.

Spanning cysteine to phenylalanine, the CDR3 consists of 13 amino acids. The kept DNA is CDR3 alone, 39 bases in frame from the first base. For CDR1 and CDR2, the germline V gene lists ENHRY and SYGVKD. V ends up 7 bases short and J 7 bases short, with an unmatched junction base count of 4. The sequencing sample was made of peripheral blood. The origin of this receptor is a middle-aged man with active COVID-19. The rearranged segments are TRBV10-3 and TRBJ2-1, with TRBD1 matching 10 junction bases. CDR3 protein: CAITDRGQNEQFF. DNA sequence: TGTGCCATCACCGACAGGGGGCAGAATGAGCAGTTCTTC.